This TCR beta chain stems from a study of human T cells and chemical hapten exposure. Study-level findings and limits: Relative to control repertoires, expanded TCRs gave rise to significantly more large CDR3 similarity clusters.

The trim removed 3 bases at V and 6 bases at J, leaving 5 bases unmatched. The CDR3 covers 14 residues. Germline V gene lookup returns CDR1 SGHAT and CDR2 FQNNGV. This clonotype has ten or more counts. Its specificity is not known. TCRdb re-derived calls from the RACE reads in MiXCR, one entry per CDR3 protein. The sample yields approximately 100,000 distinct CDR3 sequences, around 10% seen once. The time point was: patch test 1, 2 weeks after DPC sensitization. Documented treatment: therapeutic diphenylcyclopropenone sensitization with weekly scalp DPC. The sequences come from whole blood, collected in connection with sensitization to the hapten diphenylcyclopropenone (DPC). The clonotype comes from a woman aged 40 to 50 with alopecia areata. Some clones in this sample may be carry-over from other donors' samples. The rearrangement joins TRBV11-2 to TRBJ2-7; the match to TRBD2 covers 10 bases. Here the CDR3 reads CASSLGLATTEQYF. DNA for the CDR3: TGTGCCAGCAGCTTGGGACTAGCGACAACCGAGCAGTACTTC.